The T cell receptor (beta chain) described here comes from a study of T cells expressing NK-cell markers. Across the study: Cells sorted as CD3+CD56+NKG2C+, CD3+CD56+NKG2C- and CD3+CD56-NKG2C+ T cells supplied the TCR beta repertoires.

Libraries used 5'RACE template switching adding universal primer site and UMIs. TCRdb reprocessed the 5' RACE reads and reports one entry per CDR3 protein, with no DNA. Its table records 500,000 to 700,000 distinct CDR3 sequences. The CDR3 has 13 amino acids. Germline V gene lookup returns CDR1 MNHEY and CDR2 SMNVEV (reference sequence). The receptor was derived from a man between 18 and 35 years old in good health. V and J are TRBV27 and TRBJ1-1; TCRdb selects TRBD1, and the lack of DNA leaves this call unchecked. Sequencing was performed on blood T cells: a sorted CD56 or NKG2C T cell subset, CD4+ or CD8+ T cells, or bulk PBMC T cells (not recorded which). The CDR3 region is CASGASQGTEAFF.